Listed below are T cell receptor beta chains from one sample, sequenced in a study of blood T cells in healthy people across ages. TCRdb recomputed calls from the 5' RACE reads with MiXCR, one row per CDR3 protein. The sample has 1.5 million to 1.9 million distinct CDR3 sequences; 35% to 45% are singletons. Specimen: blood. Source of these receptors: a woman under 30 in good health. Both conserved end residues are part of each CDR3. The D gene is left open where the match is weak. Only some rows state a clone size, as once, few, many or a class for expanded clones.

clone_size: few; v_call: TRBV20-1; j_call: TRBJ2-7; cdr3_length: 13; d_call: .; cdr3_aa: CSARPPSLVFNYF; cdr3_nt: TGCAGTGCTAGACCCCCTTCGTTGGTCTTTAATTACTTC
clone_size: once; v_call: TRBV6-2/TRBV6-3; j_call: TRBJ2-5; cdr3_length: 14; d_call: .; cdr3_aa: CASSYLGFEETQYF; cdr3_nt: TGTGCCAGCAGTTATCTGGGATTCGAGGAGACCCAGTACTTC
clone_size: few; v_call: TRBV7-9; j_call: TRBJ2-1; cdr3_length: 15; d_call: TRBD2; cdr3_aa: CASSFRGTTYNEQFF; cdr3_nt: TGTGCCAGCAGCTTCCGGGGGACTACCTACAATGAGCAGTTCTTC
clone_size: .; v_call: TRBV3-1; j_call: TRBJ1-2; cdr3_length: 13; d_call: .; cdr3_aa: CASSPLLRSGYTF; cdr3_nt: TGTGCCAGCAGCCCTTTACTCAGGAGTGGCTACACCTTC
clone_size: few; v_call: TRBV9; j_call: TRBJ2-1; cdr3_length: 14; d_call: .; cdr3_aa: CASSVIGSRNEQFF; cdr3_nt: TGTGCCAGCAGCGTTATCGGGTCCAGGAATGAGCAGTTCTTC
clone_size: few; v_call: TRBV9; j_call: TRBJ2-4; cdr3_length: 16; d_call: .; cdr3_aa: CASSPRQALAKNIQYF; cdr3_nt: TGTGCCAGCAGCCCCAGACAGGCCCTAGCCAAAAACATTCAGTACTTC
clone_size: few; v_call: TRBV6-1; j_call: TRBJ1-5; cdr3_length: 15; d_call: TRBD1; cdr3_aa: CASSDAGGWNQPQHF; cdr3_nt: TGTGCCAGCAGTGATGCAGGGGGCTGGAACCAGCCCCAGCATTTT
clone_size: few; v_call: TRBV7-8; j_call: TRBJ2-7; cdr3_length: 15; d_call: .; cdr3_aa: CASSSGRGGQNEQYF; cdr3_nt: TGTGCCAGCAGCTCTGGCCGGGGAGGCCAGAACGAGCAGTACTTC
clone_size: .; v_call: TRBV20-1; j_call: TRBJ2-1; cdr3_length: 14; d_call: .; cdr3_aa: CSASLKGTYNEQFF; cdr3_nt: TGCAGTGCCAGCCTGAAGGGTACCTACAATGAGCAGTTCTTC
clone_size: many; v_call: TRBV7-2; j_call: TRBJ2-3; cdr3_length: 14; d_call: .; cdr3_aa: CASSLQRSTDTQYF; cdr3_nt: TGTGCCAGCAGCTTACAGCGTAGCACAGATACGCAGTATTTT
clone_size: .; v_call: TRBV4-3; j_call: TRBJ1-5; cdr3_length: 15; d_call: TRBD1; cdr3_aa: CASSRGQGNGQPQHF; cdr3_nt: TGCGCCAGCAGCCGCGGACAGGGGAATGGTCAGCCCCAGCATTTT
clone_size: .; v_call: TRBV7-2; j_call: TRBJ2-7; cdr3_length: 15; d_call: .; cdr3_aa: CASSAGVSRSYEQYF; cdr3_nt: TGTGCCAGCAGCGCAGGGGTTTCACGGTCCTACGAGCAGTACTTC
clone_size: .; v_call: TRBV29-1; j_call: TRBJ1-4; cdr3_length: 11; d_call: .; cdr3_aa: CSVEVGEKLFF; cdr3_nt: TGCAGCGTTGAAGTGGGCGAAAAACTGTTTTTT
clone_size: .; v_call: TRBV10-3; j_call: TRBJ2-3; cdr3_length: 15; d_call: TRBD2; cdr3_aa: CAIKEAGGNTDTQYF; cdr3_nt: TGTGCCATCAAAGAAGCCGGGGGGAACACAGATACGCAGTATTTT
clone_size: .; v_call: TRBV6-1; j_call: TRBJ2-3; cdr3_length: 16; d_call: TRBD1; cdr3_aa: CASSAPRQGGSDTQYF; cdr3_nt: TGTGCCAGCAGTGCCCCCCGACAGGGTGGGTCAGATACGCAGTATTTT
clone_size: .; v_call: TRBV5-1; j_call: TRBJ2-1; cdr3_length: 17; d_call: TRBD2; cdr3_aa: CASSLGLAGASGDEQFF; cdr3_nt: TGCGCCAGCAGTCTTGGACTAGCGGGGGCCTCAGGGGATGAGCAGTTCTTC
clone_size: .; v_call: TRBV12-3/TRBV12-4; j_call: TRBJ1-2; cdr3_length: 16; d_call: .; cdr3_aa: CASSPFGTGNVKGCTF; cdr3_nt: .
clone_size: .; v_call: TRBV20-1; j_call: TRBJ1-6; cdr3_length: 15; d_call: .; cdr3_aa: CSARESLSYNSPLHF; cdr3_nt: TGCAGTGCTAGAGAAAGTCTCTCCTATAATTCACCCCTCCACTTT
clone_size: few; v_call: TRBV9; j_call: TRBJ2-6; cdr3_length: 19; d_call: .; cdr3_aa: CASSVATGSYFSGANVLTF; cdr3_nt: TGTGCCAGCAGCGTAGCTACAGGGTCCTATTTCTCTGGGGCCAACGTCCTGACTTTC
clone_size: many; v_call: TRBV12-3/TRBV12-4; j_call: TRBJ1-6; cdr3_length: 14; d_call: TRBD1; cdr3_aa: CASSGQAYNSPLHF; cdr3_nt: TGTGCCAGCAGTGGACAGGCTTATAATTCACCCCTCCACTTT
clone_size: .; v_call: TRBV30; j_call: TRBJ1-2; cdr3_length: 14; d_call: TRBD1; cdr3_aa: CAWRDREVNYGYTF; cdr3_nt: TGTGCCTGGAGGGACAGGGAGGTGAACTATGGCTACACCTTC
clone_size: .; v_call: TRBV20-1; j_call: TRBJ2-5; cdr3_length: 15; d_call: TRBD2; cdr3_aa: CSARPPGTIQETQYF; cdr3_nt: TGCAGTGCTAGACCCCCCGGGACTATACAAGAGACCCAGTACTTC
clone_size: .; v_call: TRBV20-1; j_call: TRBJ2-2; cdr3_length: 13; d_call: .; cdr3_aa: CSAGRLQTGELFF; cdr3_nt: TGCAGTGCCGGGCGGCTGCAAACCGGGGAGCTGTTTTTT
clone_size: few; v_call: TRBV6-1; j_call: TRBJ2-7; cdr3_length: 15; d_call: .; cdr3_aa: CASRLNSDSAYEQYF; cdr3_nt: TGTGCCAGCAGACTGAATAGCGACAGCGCCTACGAGCAGTACTTC